This T cell receptor beta chain was identified during a study of T cells after yellow fever vaccination. The study's findings and limits: FACS-sorted repertoires might harbor abundant contaminating clonotypes from the bulk population. Clonotypes appearing in both CD4 and CD8 compartments existed, and their share was small. Re-detected after boosting: most primary clones, around 96% of CD4 and 80% to 90% of CD8.

Trimming cost V 5 bases and J 2 bases, with 13 bases left between them. The CDR3 totals 14 residues. Germline V gene data show CDR1 as SGHTA and CDR2 as FQGNSA. A note on this clonotype: The target antigen is unknown.

TCRdb re-called the 5' RACE reads with MiXCR, one entry per CDR3 protein. Here the sample spans roughly 170,000 distinct CDR3 sequences, about 6% being singletons. The chain is built from TRBV7-2 and TRBJ2-7; a possible D gene is TRBD1 (5 bases). Here the sequenced sample was CD4+ T cells sorted from PBMCs, taken on the day of the first yellow fever vaccination. This receptor was taken from a man in his late teens or twenties who received the YFV17D yellow fever vaccine. The CDR3 DNA sequence: TGTGCCAGCAGCCCCGGACATACTACCTACGAGCAGTACTTC. Protein: CASSPGHTTYEQYF.